This TCR beta chain stems from a study of blood T cell repertoires in COVID-19. Study-wide background: The United States, Italy and Spain provided the acute and convalescent COVID-19 samples. The cDNA or gDNA used as material had been derived from T cells, B-cell-depleted T cells, or PBMCs.

Per the study methods: Reference gene primer amplification yielded estimated nucleated cell counts. TCRdb's copy holds only in-frame clones and misses some; the assay was immunoSEQ multiplex PCR. The V and J calls and the clone size are those of that table, but D and trimming were determined from the DNA. The repertoire consists of about 150,000 clones, with approximately 90% occurring once and the leading ten covering less than 4.5%. Material: peripheral blood. The sequence was obtained from a woman aged 60 to 75 with active or convalescent COVID-19.

CDR3 sequence reads: CASSQDPGTSGEYNEQFF. Here the CDR3 DNA reads TGCGCCAGCAGCCAAGACCCGGGGACTAGCGGCGAGTACAATGAGCAGTTCTTC. V usage is TRBV4-1 and J usage is TRBJ2-1, with 11 bases fitting TRBD2. CDR3 length equals 18 residues. V shed 0 bases and J 4 bases; nucleotides not matched to a gene: 8. Germline CDR1 reads MGHRA; CDR2 reads YSYEKL.